This TCR beta chain was profiled in a study of T cell repertoires in cytomegalovirus infection. Across the whole study: In the study, CMV epitopes included recently identified HLA-C-restricted and well-studied HLA-B-restricted ones.

There are many counts of this clonotype. Its target is not known. Germline assignment: CDR1 MNHNS and CDR2 SASEGT. Trimming pared 4 bases from V and 1 base from J, leaving 10 bases between. CDR3 length equals 14 residues. Using its own MiXCR run on the reads, TCRdb lists one record per CDR3 protein. Altogether about 740,000 distinct CDR3 sequences are present, roughly 36% being singletons, with the ten largest covering 15% to 20%. The sequence came from a human donor in good health (CMV status not recorded). Some clones in this sample may be carry-over from other donors' samples. The chain has TRBV6-1 and TRBJ2-5; D remains unclear. This material consisted of cultured PBMCs, taken from culture after CMV antigen stimulation. The CDR3 nucleotides read TGTGCCAGCAGTGGTCGGCGGACCCAAGAGACCCAGTACTTC. Encoded protein: CASSGRRTQETQYF.